One sample yielded the 11 T cell receptor beta chains listed below, sequenced in a study of cytomegalovirus exposure and HLA in healthy donors (dated by TCRdb to 2016 to 2017). The library relied on the immunoSEQ multiplex PCR assay. TCRdb mirrors the immuneACCESS table, restricted to in-frame sequences. Some clones are absent from its copies; in checked studies, under half trace to an unresolved V gene, and the reason for the others is unknown. A total of about 110,000 clones appear in this sample, around 95% of them only once. 0.67% of the sample is held by the ten biggest clonotypes. The sequencing sample was made of PBMCs. The receptor source for this set is a young woman in good health and CMV-seronegative.

The gene calls are TRBV30 and TRBJ2-7; 7 bases line up with TRBD2. This CDR3 has 14 residues. Germline CDR1 and CDR2: GTSNPN and SVGIG (reference sequence). The trim removed 3 bases at V and 2 bases at J, leaving 7 bases unmatched. This CDR3 is CAWSPGTTTYEQYF. CDR3 DNA sequence: TGTGCCTGGAGCCCCGGGACTACTACCTACGAGCAGTACTTC.

V usage is TRBV19 and J usage is TRBJ1-1; 9 bases are a match to TRBD1. There are 17 residues in the CDR3. Germline V gene lookup returns CDR1 LNHDA and CDR2 SQIVND (reference sequence). Trimming took 4 bases from V and 4 from J; bases not matched to a gene: 13. Here the CDR3 DNA reads TGTGCCAGTAGTACGAGAGGATACAGGGGGCGAGGCACTGAAGCTTTCTTT. Translation gives CASSTRGYRGRGTEAFF. The full variable domain, in which reference TRBV19 and TRBJ1-1 provide the parts outside the CDR3, is DGGITQSPKYLFRKEGQNVTLSCEQNLNHDAMYWYRQDPGQGLRLIYYSQIVNDFQKGDIAEGYSVSREKKESFPLTVTSAQKNPTAFYLCASSTRGYRGRGTEAFFGQGTRLTVV.

This chain connects TRBV5-1 to TRBJ2-2; D possibly corresponds to TRBD1 (6 bases). The germline V gene encodes CDR1 SGHRS and CDR2 YFSETQ. There are 16 residues in the CDR3. V lost 4 bases and J 1 base, leaving 14 bases between the germline ends. The CDR3 region has the DNA TGCGCCAGCAGCCCTACAGGGAACCTGAACACCGGGGAGCTGTTTTTT. Protein: CASSPTGNLNTGELFF.

The sample holds one count of this clone. The rearrangement joins TRBV6-5 to TRBJ2-7, with 8 bases matching TRBD2. The CDR3 extends over 15 amino acids. V shed 4 bases, J shed 2 bases, and the junction held 7 bases outside the gene matches. The germline V gene has CDR1 MNHEY and CDR2 SVGAGI. The CDR3: CASSLASGLPYEQYF. As DNA, the CDR3 is TGTGCCAGCAGTTTGGCTAGCGGGTTACCCTACGAGCAGTACTTC.

The chain links TRBV7-2 to TRBJ2-5; tentatively, D is TRBD2 (6 bases). The CDR3 runs to 14 residues. Germline CDR1 reads SGHTA; CDR2 reads FQGNSA. V lost 4 bases and J lost 2, with 11 bases in between. The CDR3 sequence is CASSSRLVQETQYF. CDR3 bases: TGTGCCAGCAGCTCTCGACTAGTTCAAGAGACCCAGTACTTC.

This rearrangement joins TRBV5-1 to TRBJ2-3, with D perhaps matching TRBD2 (6 bases). The V and J ends lost 3 bases and 3 bases respectively, with 8 bases between them. The CDR3 loop spans 13 amino acids. The germline gives CDR1 SGHRS, CDR2 YFSETQ. CDR3 residues: CASSSGVTDTQYF. In nucleotides, the CDR3 is TGCGCCAGCAGCTCGGGGGTGACAGATACGCAGTATTTT.

This chain uses TRBV9 with TRBJ2-3; 9 nucleotides agree with TRBD2. V lost 1 base and J lost 2; bases outside the gene matches: 2. This CDR3 is built from 15 residues. The V gene's germline CDR1 is SGDLS and CDR2 YYNGEE. The CDR3 DNA sequence: TGTGCCAGCAGCGTAAGCGGGGGGAACACAGATACGCAGTATTTT. Translated, it gives CASSVSGGNTDTQYF.

This sequence joins TRBV11-3 and TRBJ2-1, with D possibly matching TRBD1 (6 bases). CDR3 length: 13 amino acids. Trimming left V 0 bases short and J 9 bases short, with 9 bases between. Germline CDR1 and CDR2: SGHNT and YENEEA. The CDR3 nucleotides read TGTGCCAGCAGCTTAGACACAGGGCTTGAGCAGTTCTTC. Amino acid sequence: CASSLDTGLEQFF.

The J gene is TRBJ2-3, the V gene TRBV7-2; 9 positions match TRBD2. The CDR3 has 15 residues. J gave up 4 bases and V 6 bases, and 8 bases lay outside the gene matches. Per germline, CDR1 SGHTA and CDR2 FQGNSA. The DNA of the CDR3 is TGTGCCAGCAGTCCCCGTGCGGGGGGGGCAGATACGCAGTATTTT. It yields the protein CASSPRAGGADTQYF.

The chain combines TRBV19 with TRBJ1-2, with a possible D match to TRBD1 (5 bases). This CDR3 comprises 15 residues. V was cut by 5 bases and J by 4 bases, with 17 bases left in between. Looked up from germline, CDR1 is LNHDA and CDR2 is SQIVND (reference sequence). The CDR3, as DNA: TGTGCCAGTAGTGTGGGGCAAGGATTCATCTATGGCTACACCTTC. Translation gives CASSVGQGFIYGYTF.

V usage is TRBV4-1 and J usage is TRBJ1-3; D remains ambiguous. Germline CDR1 and CDR2: MGHRA and YSYEKL. Between the trimmed V and J ends, which lost 1 base and 2 bases, there was a span of 9 bases. This CDR3 spans 15 amino acids. DNA of the CDR3: TGCGCCAGCAGCCAAGTAGCGGGGACTGGAAACACCATATATTTT. Translating gives CASSQVAGTGNTIYF.